One T cell receptor (beta chain) is described in this entry. This sample is drawn from a study of cytomegalovirus exposure and HLA in healthy donors. CDR3 length: 14 residues. V was clipped by 4 bases and J by 6 bases, with 16 bases between them. Germline V gene sequence: CDR1 LGHNA, CDR2 YSLEER. PCR involved 60 Vbeta and 13 Jbeta primers. Only in-frame clones appear in the TCRdb table, and some are missing; sequencing was by immunoSEQ multiplex PCR. The sample shows around 97,000 clones, around 73% of them seen only once. This receptor was identified in a man aged 40-49 years in good health and CMV-seronegative. This sequence joins TRBV4-3 and TRBJ2-7, with a tentative D call TRBD2 (7 bases). The sequenced sample was PBMCs. This CDR3 is CASSPWLGGREQYF. CDR3 sequence (DNA): TGCGCCAGCAGCCCCTGGCTGGGGGGGCGCGAGCAGTACTTC.